This T cell receptor beta chain was sequenced during a study of blood T cell repertoires in COVID-19. Measured with immunoSEQ multiplex PCR; TCRdb has only the in-frame clones, and not every one. The table lists fewer than 250,000 clones, about 87% of them singletons. Germline loops: CDR1 SGHTA, CDR2 FQGNSA. This CDR3 has 13 residues. V shed 8 bases, J shed 9 bases, and the junction held 10 bases outside the gene matches. Source material: peripheral blood. The chain recombines TRBV7-2 with TRBJ2-5; TRBD1 matches 9 bases. The receptor comes from a man aged 30-40 years with COVID-19, enrolled during active disease. The CDR3 coding sequence is TGTGCCAGCCTACCGGGGACAGGGACTGCCCAGTACTTC. Amino acid sequence: CASLPGTGTAQYF.